A selection of T cell receptor beta chains follows, all from one sample in a study of control samples from healthy donors and cancer patients. Data came from immunoSEQ multiplex PCR; TCRdb stores just in-frame clones and leaves some out. Its listing shows about 210,000 clones. The material sequenced was blood. Source of these receptors: a woman in her twenties or thirties in good health. CDR3s include the opening cysteine and the closing phenylalanine or tryptophan. The order of the fields is J gene, V gene, CDR3 protein.

j_gene: TRBJ1-2
v_gene: TRBV29-1
CDR3aa: CSTRDNEYGYTF

j_gene: TRBJ1-2
v_gene: TRBV29-1
CDR3aa: CSVTGTGSNYGYTF

j_gene: TRBJ1-2
v_gene: TRBV6-5
CDR3aa: CASSYSIMAGLYGYTF

j_gene: TRBJ2-3
v_gene: TRBV5-6
CDR3aa: CASSFTGADTQYF

j_gene: TRBJ1-2
v_gene: TRBV27
CDR3aa: CASSLWGQGGYGYTF

j_gene: TRBJ2-7
v_gene: TRBV27
CDR3aa: CASSLFLGREYEQYF

j_gene: TRBJ1-5
v_gene: TRBV5-4
CDR3aa: CASSLGARQPQHF

j_gene: TRBJ1-2
v_gene: TRBV6-1
CDR3aa: CASSEVDGYTF

j_gene: TRBJ1-1
v_gene: TRBV18
CDR3aa: CASSPTGGRTEAFF

j_gene: TRBJ1-6
v_gene: TRBV21-1
CDR3aa: CASSSWRGQVVSPLHF

j_gene: TRBJ2-7
v_gene: TRBV7-9
CDR3aa: CASSSGKVSSYEQYF

j_gene: TRBJ2-5
v_gene: TRBV6-2/TRBV6-3
CDR3aa: CASSYTGETQYF

j_gene: TRBJ2-2
v_gene: TRBV25-1
CDR3aa: CASSVLLGVPGELFF

j_gene: TRBJ1-3
v_gene: TRBV28
CDR3aa: CASLSSGNTIYF

j_gene: TRBJ1-5
v_gene: TRBV6-5
CDR3aa: CASSSGQNHQPQHF

j_gene: TRBJ2-7
v_gene: TRBV4-1
CDR3aa: CASSQWDGTEQYF

j_gene: TRBJ1-1
v_gene: TRBV6-4
CDR3aa: CASSDAGGNTEAFF

j_gene: TRBJ1-5
v_gene: TRBV15
CDR3aa: CATSGSIGSNQPQHF

j_gene: TRBJ1-4
v_gene: TRBV23-1
CDR3aa: CASSQSTDMGEKLFF

j_gene: TRBJ2-7
v_gene: TRBV29-1
CDR3aa: CSVGRDYPYEQYF

j_gene: TRBJ1-1
v_gene: TRBV5-6
CDR3aa: CASSPDPTGRSEAFF

j_gene: TRBJ1-1
v_gene: TRBV27
CDR3aa: CASSSQVGSETEAFF